This section outlines one T cell receptor (beta chain) sequence together with its context. This CDR3 is built from 13 residues. Germline values: CDR1 MDHEN, CDR2 SYDVKM. V lost 3 bases and J lost 2, with 8 bases in between. A TCRbeta library incorporating unique molecular identifiers was prepared. TCRdb ran MiXCR on the PCR reads and lists one entry per CDR3 protein. The repertoire includes a few hundred thousand distinct CDR3 sequences, 20% of them detected once, and 3% to 4% sits in the top ten. This entry is derived from a study of T-cell reconstitution after alpha-beta-depleted transplantation in children.

The V gene is TRBV28, the J gene TRBJ2-7, with D maybe TRBD1 (6 bases). Specimen: PBMCs from the stem cell graft donor, collected from the stem cell graft. The TCR comes from a human donor who donated a stem cell graft to a child with acute myeloid leukemia. The CDR3 coding sequence is TGTGCCAGCAGTTTTTGGGACACCTACGAGCAGTACTTC. It translates to CASSFWDTYEQYF. The full variable domain, completed using reference TRBV28 and TRBJ2-7, is DVKVTQSSRYLVKRTGEKVFLECVQDMDHENMFWYRQDPGLGLRLIYFSYDVKMKEKGDIPEGYSVSREKKERFSLILESASTNQTSMYLCASSFWDTYEQYFGPGTRLTVT.